This section outlines one TCR beta chain sequence together with its context. Sequenced by immunoSEQ multiplex PCR; TCRdb stores in-frame clones only, minus some. The table has roughly 97,000 clones, around 87% seen once; the top ten hold around 15%. The data originate from a study of blood T cell repertoires in COVID-19. Germline V CDR1 and CDR2: MGHRA, YSYEKL. V lost 2 bases and J lost 3, with 20 bases in between. The CDR3 extends over 17 amino acids. The sequence came from a man aged 50 to 60 with acute or convalescent COVID-19. The rearrangement uses TRBV4-1 and TRBJ2-7; unclear D gene. Input material: peripheral blood. This chain's CDR3 is CASSQNAAPSPGYEQYF. CDR3 nucleotide sequence: TGCGCCAGCAGCCAAAACGCGGCACCGTCGCCGGGCTACGAGCAGTACTTC.